The clone carrying this T cell receptor beta chain came up many times. Its antigen is not known. Time point given: newly diagnosed GD, antithyroid drugs for less than 3 months. The TCR library used RNA extracted from PBMCs. The source of the sample is a study of regulatory T cells in long-lasting Graves disease. J lost 5 bases, V lost 4 bases, and 8 bases had no gene match. Germline lookup yields CDR1 SQVTM and CDR2 ANQGSEA. CDR3 length: 14 residues. Combining iRepertoire HTBI primers with Arm-PCR of CDR3 regions, the authors built TCR beta libraries. A single record per CDR3 protein comes from TCRdb applying MiXCR to the multiplex PCR reads. The sample consists of more than 300,000 distinct CDR3 sequences, about 10% of them appearing once. Study outcomes and limitations: TRBV28, TRBJ1-2 and TRBJ2-5 emerged as the favored segments in persistent disease.

These same data were also listed under a study on T cells in Graves' hyperthyroidism and ophthalmopathy. This second report adds: The diagnoses drew upon clinical symptoms, serum thyroxine and TRAb, thyroid ultrasound and orbital computed tomography.

The specimen was peripheral blood mononuclear cells (PBMCs), collected at new diagnosis, from a patient treated with antithyroid drugs. This clonotype was obtained from a woman in her late teens or twenties with Graves disease. J is TRBJ1-1 and V is TRBV29-1, with 9 bases matching TRBD1. The CDR3, as DNA: TGCAGCGTTGCACAGGGGGCGCGAAGGACTGAAGCTTTCTTT. Residues: CSVAQGARRTEAFF.